These T cell receptor beta chains were read from a single sample in a study of shared clonotypes between healthy human individuals. The method was immunoSEQ multiplex PCR; TCRdb's version includes in-frame clones alone and lacks a portion of them. Of some 2,500,000 clones listed, over 85% are singletons. Specimen: naive CD4+ T cells from PBMCs. All receptors come from a man in his late teens or twenties in good health. Some clones in this sample may be carry-over from other donors' samples. Each CDR3 is given with its conserved first and last residue. A D gene is named only where the DNA matches it firmly. Where a row states a size, it is once, few, many or the class of an expanded clone; other rows omit it.

>13|TRBJ2-5|NA|NA|TRBV28
TGTGCCAGCAGTCTTTCTGAGGGGGGAGCCCAGTACTTC
CASSLSEGGAQYF
>12|TRBJ2-7|NA|NA|TRBV11-1
TGTGCCAGCAGCTTAGCAGCCTACGAGCAGTACTTC
CASSLAAYEQYF
>16|TRBJ2-1|once|NA|TRBV11-2
TGTGCCAGCAGCTTAGTAAGGATCCCCTCCTACAATGAGCAGTTCTTC
CASSLVRIPSYNEQFF
>15|TRBJ1-5|NA|TRBD1|TRBV6-5
TGTGCCAGCAGACCCGGGACAGGGGGTGATCAGCCCCAGCATTTT
CASRPGTGGDQPQHF
>15|TRBJ1-2|NA|NA|TRBV28
TGTGCCAGCAGTTTTCCCCCGGCTCCAATACAAGGCTACACCTTC
CASSFPPAPIQGYTF
>14|TRBJ2-7|NA|NA|TRBV6-5
TGTGCCAGCAGTGAAAGAGGACCGGTCTACGAGCAGTACTTC
CASSERGPVYEQYF
>18|TRBJ2-2|NA|NA|TRBV11-2
TGTGCCAGCAGCCCTGGCAGCGGGACAACTGCGAACACCGGGGAGCTGTTTTTT
CASSPGSGTTANTGELFF
>14|TRBJ1-5|NA|NA|TRBV6-5
TGTGCCAGCAGTCGGGTCCAGGGGTATCAGCCCCAGCATTTT
CASSRVQGYQPQHF
>14|TRBJ2-7|NA|NA|TRBV28
TGTGCCAGCAGCGGACCTGGACAGTCCTACGAGCAGTACTTC
CASSGPGQSYEQYF
>12|TRBJ2-3|NA|NA|TRBV10-3
TGTGCCATTTCGACAGCCACAGATACGCAGTATTTT
CAISTATDTQYF
>14|TRBJ2-3|NA|NA|TRBV11-2
TGTGCCAGCAGCCCCCCAGGGTTAATGGATACGCAGTATTTT
CASSPPGLMDTQYF
>18|TRBJ2-6|NA|NA|TRBV11-2
TGTGCCAGCAGCGAATCTCTCCGGACTTTCTCTGGGGCCAACGTCCTGACTTTC
CASSESLRTFSGANVLTF
>16|TRBJ2-7|NA|NA|TRBV6-5
TGTGCCAGCAGTTACTCAGGGGTCGGGGGATCCTACGAGCAGTACTTC
CASSYSGVGGSYEQYF
>17|TRBJ2-1|few|TRBD2|TRBV28
TGTGCCAGCAGTTTATGGGTTAGCGGGGGATACTACAATGAGCAGTTCTTC
CASSLWVSGGYYNEQFF
>13|TRBJ1-2|NA|NA|TRBV7-2
TGTGCCAGCAGCCCTAGTGCCTCTTATGGCTACACCTTC
CASSPSASYGYTF
>15|TRBJ1-1|NA|NA|TRBV7-3
TGTGCCAGCAGCTTAACGCACAGGGTTGGGACTGAAGCTTTCTTT
CASSLTHRVGTEAFF
>16|TRBJ1-4|NA|NA|TRBV18
TGTGCCAGCTCACCGACCTCGGGCAGCGGGAATGAAAAACTGTTTTTT
CASSPTSGSGNEKLFF
>17|TRBJ2-1|NA|TRBD2|TRBV11-3
TGTGCCAGCAGCTTAGGGCGACTAGCGGGAGGGTTCGATGAGCAGTTCTTC
CASSLGRLAGGFDEQFF
>16|TRBJ1-1|NA|NA|TRBV7-9
TGTGCCAGCAGCTTAGTCAGCACAGGGACGAACACTGAAGCTTTCTTT
CASSLVSTGTNTEAFF
>19|TRBJ2-1|NA|NA|TRBV4-1
TGCGCCAGCAGCCAAGATCTGGCATCGAGTGACCCCTCCTACAATGAGCAGTTCTTC
CASSQDLASSDPSYNEQFF
>15|TRBJ2-7|once|TRBD2|TRBV7-2
TGTGCCAGCAGCCCTACTCTAGCGGGAATGAACGAGCAGTACTTC
CASSPTLAGMNEQYF
>15|TRBJ2-6|NA|NA|TRBV4-3
TGCGCCAGCAGCCAAGGGACCTCTGGGGCCAACGTCCTGACTTTC
CASSQGTSGANVLTF
>13|TRBJ2-7|NA|NA|TRBV5-4
TGTGCCAGCAGCTCCGACAGAGGGAACGAGCAGTACTTC
CASSSDRGNEQYF
>14|TRBJ2-1|NA|NA|TRBV7-2
TGTGCCAGCAGCTTAGGCCTGACAGCTGTAGAGCAGTTCTTC
CASSLGLTAVEQFF
>13|TRBJ2-3|NA|NA|TRBV5-4
TGTGCCAGCAGCTTGGCAGGGCCGAATACGCAGTATTTT
CASSLAGPNTQYF
>18|TRBJ2-3|NA|TRBD1|TRBV28
TGTGCCAGCAGGGACCTGGGTGTCAGGGGGACGACAGCAGATACGCAGTATTTT
CASRDLGVRGTTADTQYF
>14|TRBJ2-1|NA|NA|TRBV7-9
TGTGCCAGCAGCTTCCCCGGGACCATCAATGAGCAGTTCTTC
CASSFPGTINEQFF
>15|TRBJ1-6|NA|TRBD1|TRBV6-5
TGTGCCAGCAGCCTCGGGGGACAGGGTTATTCACCCCTCCACTTT
CASSLGGQGYSPLHF
>14|TRBJ2-1|NA|NA|TRBV5-6
TGTGCCAGCTTGAGGCGGGGTTCCTACAATGAGCAGTTCTTC
CASLRRGSYNEQFF
>16|TRBJ2-3|NA|NA|TRBV5-4
TGTGCCAGCAGCTTGGGGAGGGGGAGCAGCACAGATACGCAGTATTTT
CASSLGRGSSTDTQYF
>13|TRBJ1-1|NA|NA|TRBV5-1
TGCGCCAGCAGCTCGAGACAGGACACTGAAGCTTTCTTT
CASSSRQDTEAFF
>13|TRBJ2-5|NA|NA|TRBV5-1
TGCGCCAGCAGCTCATCCCCCCAAGAGACCCAGTACTTC
CASSSSPQETQYF
>14|TRBJ2-3|NA|TRBD2|TRBV28
TGTGCCGGACAAGGGCTAGCGGGAGCCGATACGCAGTATTTT
CAGQGLAGADTQYF
>13|TRBJ2-7|once|NA|TRBV30
TGTGCCTGGAGTGGGACGTCCTCGAGGGAGCAGTACTTC
CAWSGTSSREQYF
>16|TRBJ2-1|NA|TRBD1|TRBV6-5
TGTGCCAGCAGTTCCCGACAGGGGATAGAGGGCAATGAGCAGTTCTTC
CASSSRQGIEGNEQFF
>15|TRBJ2-2|NA|TRBD2|TRBV19
TGTGCCAGTAGTAGGAGCGGGAGGTTGACCGGGGAGCTGTTTTTT
CASSRSGRLTGELFF
>12|TRBJ2-7|NA|NA|TRBV5-4
TGTGCCAGCAGCCGGGATACCTACGAGCAGTACTTC
CASSRDTYEQYF
>14|TRBJ1-1|NA|NA|TRBV5-1
TGCGCCAGCAGCTTGGCGGGGGCCAACACTGAAGCTTTCTTT
CASSLAGANTEAFF
>15|TRBJ2-2|NA|NA|TRBV2
TGTGCCAGCAGTGAGTGGACAAGCGGGACCGGGGAGCTGTTTTTT
CASSEWTSGTGELFF
>15|TRBJ1-3|NA|NA|TRBV18
TGTGCCAGCACCCCCGGCAGGGAACCTGGAAACACCATATATTTT
CASTPGREPGNTIYF
>12|TRBJ2-2|NA|NA|TRBV18
TGTGCCAGCTCACCCGACCTAGGGGAGCTGTTTTTT
CASSPDLGELFF
>12|TRBJ2-5|NA|NA|TRBV7-9
TGTGCCAGCGGGGAGACAGAAGAGACCCAGTACTTC
CASGETEETQYF
>15|TRBJ1-2|NA|NA|TRBV11-2
TGTGCCAGCAGCTTAGTGGGCAGGGGACGAGGGGGCTACACCTTC
CASSLVGRGRGGYTF
>14|TRBJ2-7|NA|NA|TRBV28
TGTGCCAGCTCTCGAGGGGGAATCTCCTACGAGCAGTACTTC
CASSRGGISYEQYF
>12|TRBJ1-5|NA|NA|TRBV19
TGTGCCAGCCGGGGGAGCAATCAGCCCCAGCATTTT
CASRGSNQPQHF
>14|TRBJ1-4|NA|NA|TRBV19
TGTGCCAGTAGATTCGGGAGACTGGGTGAAAAACTGTTTTTT
CASRFGRLGEKLFF
>14|TRBJ1-1|NA|NA|TRBV28
TGTGCCAGCAGTTTATTCCAGGGTTCCAAGGTAGCTTTCTTT
CASSLFQGSKVAFF
>15|TRBJ1-3|NA|NA|TRBV10-2
TGCGGGGCAACAGGAAGCGAGTCTCTTGGAAACACCATATATTTT
CGATGSESLGNTIYF
>11|TRBJ1-1|NA|NA|TRBV11-3
TGTGCCAGCAGCCCCCTGAGCGGAAGCTTCTTT
CASSPLSGSFF